One and the same sample provided the 13 T cell receptor beta chains below, sequenced in a study of CD8 T cells in Susac syndrome. Reverse transcription used roughly 0.5 to 1 ug RNA and random hexamers. MiXCR, run by TCRdb on the immunoSEQ multiplex PCR reads, gives a single entry per CDR3 protein. Of about 120,000 distinct CDR3 sequences in the sample, approximately 94% are singletons; the top ten hold 0.095% to 0.1%. Sequencing used CD4+ T cells from PBMCs. The receptors shown here come from a human donor in good health.

This sequence joins TRBV9 and TRBJ1-6; no clear D gene. V was shortened by 3 bases and J by 6 bases, with 10 bases between the two germline ends. The CDR3 covers 14 residues. CDR1 SGDLS and CDR2 YYNGEE come from the germline V gene. CDR3 protein: CASSEGGGNSPLHF. The CDR3, as DNA: TGTGCCAGCAGCGAAGGCGGTGGTAATTCACCCCTCCACTTT.

The genes are TRBV6-2 or TRBV6-3 and TRBJ2-3; maybe TRBD2 (6 bases). Trimming stripped 7 bases from V and 1 base from J, with 9 bases between. The germline CDR1 and CDR2 sequences are MNHEY and SVGEGT. This CDR3 is 13 amino acids long. The DNA of the CDR3 is TGTGCCAGCATAGGAGGGGGCACAGATACGCAGTATTTT. Translated: CASIGGGTDTQYF.

The gene calls are TRBV18 and TRBJ2-7; D ambiguous. CDR3 size: 13 residues. Germline V lookup: CDR1 KGHSH, CDR2 LQKENI. V was cut by 2 bases and J by 2 bases, with 7 bases left in between. For the CDR3, the DNA is TGTGCCAGCTCACCAAGCCCCACCTACGAGCAGTACTTC. Protein sequence: CASSPSPTYEQYF. The variable domain in full, completed from reference TRBV18 and TRBJ2-7, reads NAGVMQNPRHLVRRRGQEARLRCSPMKGHSHVYWYRQLPEEGLKFMVYLQKENIIDESGMPKERFSAEFPKEGPSILRIQQVVRGDSAAYFCASSPSPTYEQYFGPGTRLTVT.

Only one count was recorded for this clonotype. The chain couples TRBV3-1 to TRBJ2-5, with 8 positions matching TRBD1. The germline V gene encodes CDR1 LGHDT and CDR2 YNNKEL (reference sequence). The CDR3 consists of 14 residues. Trimming took 7 bases from V and 4 from J; bases not matched to a gene: 8. The CDR3 DNA reads as TGTGCCAGCACCCAGAGGGACAGGCTAGAGACCCAGTACTTC. Amino acid sequence: CASTQRDRLETQYF.

This clonotype was counted once. The chain uses TRBV7-2 and TRBJ2-1; 12 positions match TRBD2. J lost 9 bases, V lost 6 bases, and 9 bases had no gene match. The germline gives CDR1 SGHTA, CDR2 FQGNSA. The CDR3 runs 15 residues. Written as DNA, the CDR3 is TGTGCCAGCAGTTACGGACTAGCGGGATGGGGTGAGCAGTTCTTC. Its translation is CASSYGLAGWGEQFF.

The chain is built from TRBV27 and TRBJ1-2; TRBD1 aligns across 8 bases. Losses at the gene ends were 7 bases for V and 6 bases for J; bases not matched to a gene: 19. This CDR3 is built from 17 residues. Germline-derived CDR1 and CDR2 are MNHEY and SMNVEV (reference sequence). CDR3 amino acids: CASTGGQGAALGHGYTF. The CDR3 coding sequence is TGTGCCAGCACCGGGGGGCAGGGGGCGGCCTTAGGGCATGGCTACACCTTC.

J is TRBJ2-3 and V is TRBV12-3 or TRBV12-4, with 8 positions matching TRBD1. V lost 2 bases and J lost 12; bases outside the gene matches: 10. The CDR3 sequence is 14 residues long. The CDR3 spells CASSLPQGANSQYF. DNA for the CDR3: TGTGCCAGCAGTTTACCCCAGGGGGCAAACTCACAGTATTTT.

This rearrangement joins TRBV2 to TRBJ1-2; the match to TRBD1 covers 9 bases. Trimming took 6 bases from V and 5 from J; bases not matched to a gene: 7. This CDR3 spans 14 amino acids. Germline assignment: CDR1 SNHLY and CDR2 FYNNEI. CDR3 nucleotides: TGTGCCAGCAGCGATACAGGGGGCGGATATGGCTACACCTTC. It specifies CASSDTGGGYGYTF.

The chain links TRBV20-1 to TRBJ2-2, with 9 bases lining up with TRBD2. This CDR3 region has 14 residues. With V trimmed by 2 bases and J by 5 bases, 3 bases remained unmatched. Germline values: CDR1 DFQATT, CDR2 SNEGSKA (reference sequence). Here the CDR3 reads CSARSAGGTGELFF. The CDR3 bases are TGCAGTGCTAGATCGGCGGGAGGGACCGGGGAGCTGTTTTTT.

CDR3 coding DNA: TGTGCCAGCAGGCGTCCCGGGACTAGCCGCAATGAGCAGTTCTTC. Protein sequence: CASRRPGTSRNEQFF. The chain combines TRBV11-2 with TRBJ2-1, with 9 bases that match TRBD2. Trimming removed 6 bases from V and 6 bases from J; junction bases left unmatched: 9. This CDR3 contains 15 residues. Germline-derived CDR1 and CDR2 are SGHAT and FQNNGV.

V and J are TRBV28 and TRBJ1-2; TRBD1 might be the D (5 bases). The germline V gene encodes CDR1 MDHEN and CDR2 SYDVKM. The CDR3 has 12 amino acids. Trimming took off 8 bases at V and 7 bases at J, with 14 bases between the two ends. The CDR3 DNA follows: TGTGCCAGCGCAGGGCCTCCGGGTGGCTACACCTTC. It is translated as CASAGPPGGYTF.

DNA for the CDR3: TGTGCCACCAGTGATTGGACTAGCGGGGTGGGGAACACCGGGGAGCTGTTTTTT. Protein: CATSDWTSGVGNTGELFF. V is TRBV24-1 and J is TRBJ2-2; TRBD2 agrees at 12 bases. With V trimmed by 2 bases and J by 1 base, 4 bases remained unmatched. In germline, CDR1 is KGHDR, CDR2 SFDVKD. This CDR3 is 18 amino acids long.

The CDR3 is CASSFVLTGELFF. CDR3 bases: TGCGCCAGCAGCTTTGTGCTCACCGGGGAGCTGTTTTTT. The J gene is TRBJ2-2, the V gene TRBV5-1; D uncertain. From germline, CDR1 is SGHRS and CDR2 YFSETQ. V gave up 2 bases and J gave up 4 bases, with 6 bases separating them. This CDR3 is built from 13 residues.